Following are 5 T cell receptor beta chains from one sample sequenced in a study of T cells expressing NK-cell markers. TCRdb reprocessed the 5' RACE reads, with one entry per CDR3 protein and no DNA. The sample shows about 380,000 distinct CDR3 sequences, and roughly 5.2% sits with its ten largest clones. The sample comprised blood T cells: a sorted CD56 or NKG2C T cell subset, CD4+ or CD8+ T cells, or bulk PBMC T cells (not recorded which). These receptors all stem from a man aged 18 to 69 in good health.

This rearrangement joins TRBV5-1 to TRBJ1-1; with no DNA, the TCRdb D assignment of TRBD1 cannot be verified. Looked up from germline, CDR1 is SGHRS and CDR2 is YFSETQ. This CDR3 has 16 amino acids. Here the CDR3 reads CASSFDRGVLATEAFF.

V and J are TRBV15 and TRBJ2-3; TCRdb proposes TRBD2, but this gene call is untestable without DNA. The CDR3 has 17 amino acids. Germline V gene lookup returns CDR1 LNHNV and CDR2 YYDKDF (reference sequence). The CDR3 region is CATSRKRDSTSTDTQYF.

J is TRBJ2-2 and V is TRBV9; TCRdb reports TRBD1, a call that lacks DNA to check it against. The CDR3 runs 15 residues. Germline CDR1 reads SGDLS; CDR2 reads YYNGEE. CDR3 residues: CASSVGTANTGELFF.

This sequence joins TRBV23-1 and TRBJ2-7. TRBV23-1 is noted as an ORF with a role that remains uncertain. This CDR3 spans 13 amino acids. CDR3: CASMGSIPYEQYF.

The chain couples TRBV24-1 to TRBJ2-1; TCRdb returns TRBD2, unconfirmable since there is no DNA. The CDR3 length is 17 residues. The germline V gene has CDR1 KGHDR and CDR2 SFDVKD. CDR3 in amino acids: CATSDFGGQGLRNEQFF.